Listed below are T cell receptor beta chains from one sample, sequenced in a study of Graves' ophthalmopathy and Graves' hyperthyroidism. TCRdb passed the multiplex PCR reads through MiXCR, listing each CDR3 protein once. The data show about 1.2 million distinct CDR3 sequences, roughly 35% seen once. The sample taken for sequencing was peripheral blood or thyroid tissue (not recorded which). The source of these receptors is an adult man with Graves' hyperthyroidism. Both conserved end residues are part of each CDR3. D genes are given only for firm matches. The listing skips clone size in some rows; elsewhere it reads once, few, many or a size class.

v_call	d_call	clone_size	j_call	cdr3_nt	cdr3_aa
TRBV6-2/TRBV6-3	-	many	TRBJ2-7	TGTGCCAGCAGCCCGGCTGGCATCTCCTACGAGCAGTACTTC	CASSPAGISYEQYF
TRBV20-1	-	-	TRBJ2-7	TGCAGTGCTAGGTCTACTCTCAGGAACGAGCAGTACTTC	CSARSTLRNEQYF
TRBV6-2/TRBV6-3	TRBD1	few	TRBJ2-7	TGTGCCAGCAGAACCTTGACGGGACAGGGTATCTACGAGCAGTACTTC	CASRTLTGQGIYEQYF
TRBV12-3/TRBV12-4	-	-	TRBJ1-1	TGTGCCAGCAGGGACGGAAAGAACACTGAAGCTTTCTTT	CASRDGKNTEAFF
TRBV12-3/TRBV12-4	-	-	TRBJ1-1	TGTGCCAGCAGTCCCCAACCCGGGGTCACTGAAGCTTTCTTT	CASSPQPGVTEAFF
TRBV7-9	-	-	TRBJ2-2	TGTGCCAGCAGCTGTTCAGCCTTCACCGGGGAGCTGTTTTTT	CASSCSAFTGELFF
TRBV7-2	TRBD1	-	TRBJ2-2	TGTGCCAGCACCCCTTCGTGGACAGGGATGATTCTACGGGAGCTGTTTTTT	CASTPSWTGMILRELFF
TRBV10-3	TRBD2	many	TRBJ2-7	TGTGCCATCAGTGACCCCGGGACTAGCGGGAGCGATGAGCAGTACTTC	CAISDPGTSGSDEQYF
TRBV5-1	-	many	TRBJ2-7	TGCGCCAGCAGCCAACCAAACTACGAGCAGTACTTC	CASSQPNYEQYF
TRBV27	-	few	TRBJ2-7	TGTGCCAGCAGTTTAAGTTCGGGAGAACCCGTGATGAACTTC	CASSLSSGEPVMNF
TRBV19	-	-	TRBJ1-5	TGTGCCAGTAGGTGGACCCACCAAGAGACCCAGCATTTT	CASRWTHQETQHF
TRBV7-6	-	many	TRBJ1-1	TGTGCCAGCAGCTTAGTGTCGGGGTTGAACACTGAAGCTTTCTTT	CASSLVSGLNTEAFF
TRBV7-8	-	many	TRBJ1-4	TGTGCCAGCAGCTGGACGGGCGTCAATGAAAAACTGTTTTTT	CASSWTGVNEKLFF
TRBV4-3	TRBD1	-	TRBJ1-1	TGCGCCAGCAGCCAAGAAGTGGGGCACAGGGGGGAAGCTTTCTTT	CASSQEVGHRGEAFF
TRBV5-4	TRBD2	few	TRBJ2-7	TGTGCCAGCAGCTTGCGGGGGGTTTTGGGCGAGCAGTACTTC	CASSLRGVLGEQYF
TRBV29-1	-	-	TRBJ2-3	TGCAGTGCTAGAGCCGGGCCAGATACGCAGTATTTT	CSARAGPDTQYF
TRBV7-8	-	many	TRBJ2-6	TGTGCCAGCAGCTTATTGGGTCCCCCCTCTGGGGCCAACGTCCTGACTTTC	CASSLLGPPSGANVLTF
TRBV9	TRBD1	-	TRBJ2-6	TGTGCCAGCAGCGTAGGCCGAGACAGGGTATCTGGGGCCAACGTCCTGACTTTC	CASSVGRDRVSGANVLTF
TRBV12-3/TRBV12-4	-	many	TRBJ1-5	TGTGCCAGCAGTACTGGCGGCTACAATCAGCCCCAGCATTTT	CASSTGGYNQPQHF
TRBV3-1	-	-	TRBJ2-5	TGTGCCAGCAGCCCGTCATATCAGTGGGCGGAGGAGACCCAGTACTTC	CASSPSYQWAEETQYF
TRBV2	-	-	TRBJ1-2	TGTGCCAGCATCGGCGGGGGGGGATACACCTTC	CASIGGGGYTF
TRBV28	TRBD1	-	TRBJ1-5	TGTGCCAGCAGTCTCCTCACCTCAGGGGGCTTAGAGCCCCAGCATTTT	CASSLLTSGGLEPQHF
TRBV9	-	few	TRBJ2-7	TGTGCCAGCAGCAACCGGGACCGTTACGAGCAGTACTTC	CASSNRDRYEQYF
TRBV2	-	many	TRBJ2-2	TGTGCCCCCGGCCAGAGAAACACCGGGGAGCTGTTTTTT	CAPGQRNTGELFF
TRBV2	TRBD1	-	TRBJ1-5	TGTGCCAGCGGAGGACAGGGGCAAAATCAGCCCCAGCATTTT	CASGGQGQNQPQHF
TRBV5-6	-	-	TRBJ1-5	TGTGCCAGCAGCTTGGGAGGGGCAACGGCCCAGCATTTT	CASSLGGATAQHF
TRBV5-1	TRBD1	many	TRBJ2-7	TGCGCCAGCAGCTTTCCCGACAGGGGCGAGCAGTACTTC	CASSFPDRGEQYF
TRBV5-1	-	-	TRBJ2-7	TGCGCCAGCAGCTTGACTGGGGACCTCCCCTACGAGCAGTACTTC	CASSLTGDLPYEQYF
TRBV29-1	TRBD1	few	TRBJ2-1	TGCAGCGTCCGGGACAGGGCCACCTACAATGAGCAGTTCTTC	CSVRDRATYNEQFF
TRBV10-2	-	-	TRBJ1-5	TGCGCCAGCAGCGTTGACAGGCCCCATCAGCCCCAGCATTTT	CASSVDRPHQPQHF
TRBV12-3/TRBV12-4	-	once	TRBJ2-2	TGTGCCAGCATGCGGGACAATCTGCCCGGGGAGCTGTTTTTT	CASMRDNLPGELFF
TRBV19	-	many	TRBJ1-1	TGTGCCAGTAGCCCCAGGCAGGGGCTGGGCACTGAAGCTTTCTTT	CASSPRQGLGTEAFF
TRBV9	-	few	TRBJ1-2	TGTGCCAGCAGCGTAGCTGGGTTCCTCGGCTACACCTTC	CASSVAGFLGYTF
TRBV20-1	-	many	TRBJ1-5	TGCAGTGCTAGAGGAATGTACAGGGAGACGAATCAGCCCCAGCATTTT	CSARGMYRETNQPQHF
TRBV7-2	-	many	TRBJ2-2	TGTGCCAGCAGCTCAGCGCAGGGTCGGGCGACCGGGGAGCTGTTTTTT	CASSSAQGRATGELFF
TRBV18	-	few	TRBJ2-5	TGTGCCAGCTCACCGAGGGCCAAAGAGACCCAGTACTTC	CASSPRAKETQYF
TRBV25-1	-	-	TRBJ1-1	TGTGCTACCGAGGCGCGGGGGGCGGGGAACACTGAAGCTTTCTTT	CATEARGAGNTEAFF
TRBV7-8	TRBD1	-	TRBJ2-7	TGTGCCAGCAGCCGAGGACAGGGGGATTTGGCGCAGTACTTC	CASSRGQGDLAQYF
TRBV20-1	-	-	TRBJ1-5	TGCAGTGCTAGAGATCCAGGGAAAGCTAGCAATCAGCCCCAGCATTTT	CSARDPGKASNQPQHF
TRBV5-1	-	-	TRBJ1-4	TGCGCCAGCAGCTTGGGTCATAATGAAAAACTGTTTTTT	CASSLGHNEKLFF
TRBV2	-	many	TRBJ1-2	TGTGCCAGCAGTGACGAGGGAGTGAATGGCTACACCTTC	CASSDEGVNGYTF
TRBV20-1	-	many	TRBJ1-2	TGCAGTGCTAGAGAACCTTACAGCCCCTATGGCTACACCTTC	CSAREPYSPYGYTF
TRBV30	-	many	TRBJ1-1	TGTGCCTGGAGTGTACGGGCACTTGAAGCTTTCTTT	CAWSVRALEAFF
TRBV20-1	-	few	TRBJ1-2	TGCAGTGGACGAACAGGGAACTATGGCTACACCTTC	CSGRTGNYGYTF
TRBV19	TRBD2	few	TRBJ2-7	TGTGCCAGTAGTCCGGTGGGCTTTGCGGGGGAGAGCTCCTACGAGCAGTACTTC	CASSPVGFAGESSYEQYF
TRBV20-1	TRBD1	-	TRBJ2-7	TGCAGCTTGGAGGGACAGGGGGTGGCCGAGCAGTACTTC	CSLEGQGVAEQYF
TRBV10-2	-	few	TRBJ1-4	TGCGCCAGCAGCACAACAGGAGGGAATGAAAAACTGTTTTTT	CASSTTGGNEKLFF
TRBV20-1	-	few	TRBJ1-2	TGCAGTGCTCAAGCGGGACACGGAAGTAAAAGGAGTGGCTACACCTTC	CSAQAGHGSKRSGYTF
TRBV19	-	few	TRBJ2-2	TGTGCCAGTAGTATTGGGGTTACCGGGGAGCTGTTTTTT	CASSIGVTGELFF
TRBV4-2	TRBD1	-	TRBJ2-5	TGTGCCAGCAGCCTCGACAGGGTGAGAATGGGAGAGACCCAGTACTTC	CASSLDRVRMGETQYF
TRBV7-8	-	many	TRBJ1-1	TGTGCCAGCAGCTTAGTATTCGGGAACACTGAAGCTTTCTTT	CASSLVFGNTEAFF
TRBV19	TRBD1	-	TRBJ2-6	TGTGCCAGCGCAGACAGGGGAGCTGGGGCCAACGTCCTGACTTTC	CASADRGAGANVLTF
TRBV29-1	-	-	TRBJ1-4	TGCAGCGTTGTCGGGGGGAACTATGAAAAACTGTTTTTT	CSVVGGNYEKLFF
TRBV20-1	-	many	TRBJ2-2	TGCAGTGCCTCGGGGGTGGGGACCGGGGAGCTGTTTTTT	CSASGVGTGELFF